These 5 T cell receptor beta chains were all obtained from the same sample, sequenced in a study of cytomegalovirus exposure and HLA in healthy donors. Here immunoSEQ multiplex PCR was the method, and the copy in TCRdb shows in-frame clones only, minus some. The top ten clones hold 1.5% to 2% of a sample with roughly 120,000 clones, about 91% of them seen once. The sequenced material came from PBMCs. The receptors here all came from a man younger than 35 in good health and CMV-seronegative.

This clone was seen just once. This rearrangement joins TRBV6-1 to TRBJ1-5; 9 bases map to TRBD1. J was trimmed by 2 bases and V by 4 bases; bases with no gene match: 6. The CDR3 has 16 residues. Germline V lookup: CDR1 MNHNS, CDR2 SASEGT. CDR3 DNA: TGTGCCAGCAGTGCACAGGGGGCGCAGGGCAATCAGCCCCAGCATTTT. Residues: CASSAQGAQGNQPQHF.

V gene TRBV13 combines with J gene TRBJ2-3; D unresolved. The germline V and J ends were trimmed by 0 bases and 14 bases, with 15 bases remaining between them. The CDR3 sequence is 13 residues long. Germline CDR1 reads PRHDT; CDR2 reads FYEKMQ (reference sequence). CDR3 amino acids: CASSLGARQAGYF. In DNA, the CDR3 is TGTGCCAGCAGCTTAGGCGCAAGGCAGGCCGGGTATTTT.

Only one count was recorded for this clone. The chain uses TRBV5-6 and TRBJ2-7; TRBD2 matches 12 bases. Trimming at V came to 4 bases and at J to 5 bases, leaving 7 bases not matched to a gene. Germline V gene sequence: CDR1 SGHDT, CDR2 YYEEEE. The CDR3 spans 15 residues. As DNA, the CDR3 is TGTGCCAGCAGCCGTCGGACTAGCGGGAACAACGAGCAGTACTTC. This sequence encodes CASSRRTSGNNEQYF.

The chain recombines TRBV28 with TRBJ1-5; TRBD1 is a possible D gene (5 bases). The V and J ends lost 3 bases and 1 base respectively, with 22 bases between them. Germline V gene sequence: CDR1 MDHEN, CDR2 SYDVKM. There are 19 residues in the CDR3. The CDR3 protein is CASSLAQDSFIASNQPQHF. CDR3 DNA: TGTGCCAGCAGTTTGGCACAGGATTCCTTTATCGCAAGCAATCAGCCCCAGCATTTT. Full variable domain (remainder filled in from reference TRBV28 and TRBJ1-5): DVKVTQSSRYLVKRTGEKVFLECVQDMDHENMFWYRQDPGLGLRLIYFSYDVKMKEKGDIPEGYSVSREKKERFSLILESASTNQTSMYLCASSLAQDSFIASNQPQHFGDGTRLSIL.

This rearrangement joins TRBV6-6 to TRBJ2-3; 10 bases are shared with TRBD2. CDR3 length: 16 residues. The germline gives CDR1 MNHNY, CDR2 SVGAGI (reference sequence). Trimming at V came to 4 bases and at J to 5 bases, leaving 9 bases not matched to a gene. CDR3 sequence reads: CASSWTTSGVEDTQYF. In DNA, the CDR3 is TGTGCCAGCAGTTGGACAACTAGCGGGGTTGAAGATACGCAGTATTTT.